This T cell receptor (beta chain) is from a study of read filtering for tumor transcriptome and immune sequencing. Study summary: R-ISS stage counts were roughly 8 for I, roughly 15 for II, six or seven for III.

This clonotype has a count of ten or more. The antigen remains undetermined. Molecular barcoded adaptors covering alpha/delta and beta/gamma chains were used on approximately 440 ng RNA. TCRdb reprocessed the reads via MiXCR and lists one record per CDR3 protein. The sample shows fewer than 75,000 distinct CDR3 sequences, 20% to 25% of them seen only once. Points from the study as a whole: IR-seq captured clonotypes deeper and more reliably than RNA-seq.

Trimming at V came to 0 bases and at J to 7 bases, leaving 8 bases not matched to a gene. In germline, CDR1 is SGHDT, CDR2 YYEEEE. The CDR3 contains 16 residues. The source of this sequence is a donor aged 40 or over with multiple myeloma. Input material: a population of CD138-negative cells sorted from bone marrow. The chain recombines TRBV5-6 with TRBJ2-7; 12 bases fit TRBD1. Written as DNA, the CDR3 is TGTGCCAGCAGCTTGGCATGGGGACAGGGGGCGGTGGAGCAGTACTTC. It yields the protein CASSLAWGQGAVEQYF.